This T cell receptor beta chain was sequenced for a study of T cell changes during pregnancy in multiple sclerosis. Measured with immunoSEQ multiplex PCR; TCRdb has only the in-frame clones, and not every one. The table shows under 70,000 clones, with 90% to 95% occurring only once. This CDR3 contains 15 residues. Per the germline V gene, CDR1 is SGHAT and CDR2 is FQNNGV. Trimming pared 3 bases from V and 2 bases from J, leaving 14 bases between. The chain carries TRBV11-2 and TRBJ2-7; tentatively, D is TRBD1 (6 bases). The receptor was isolated from a female donor in good health, enrolled as a control in a pregnancy study. The sample was peripheral blood, taken in the third trimester of pregnancy. CDR3 residues: CASSFFRDKTYEQYF. The CDR3 DNA follows: TGTGCCAGCAGCTTTTTTAGGGACAAAACCTACGAGCAGTACTTC.